What follows is one T cell receptor beta chain and its context. Its antigen is still unknown. The read falls 3 residues short of the CDR3 end, and the missing part is taken from the germline J gene. Using the immunoSEQ assay, multiplex PCR amplified TCR beta CDR3 regions from an average of approximately 1.1 ug of genomic DNA per sample. Primer bias was corrected in the assay by using a complete synthetic TCR repertoire to establish an amplification baseline. The amplicons were sequenced using the Illumina platform. Regarding the original processing steps: Sequences were error-corrected by clustering with frequency ratios and a modified nearest-neighbor algorithm and were then analyzed in the immunoSEQ Analyzer with IMGT gene definitions. At each rarefaction depth, TCR richness and evenness were averaged across 20 rarefaction repeats, and samples with fewer sequences than that depth were excluded. Wilcoxon rank sum tests with FDR correction were used to compare relative abundances of V, D and J genes between the groups. In the blinded duplicates, the intraclass correlation was approximately 95% for TCR richness and averaged around 78% across 60 to 70 gene segments. TCRdb stores this immuneACCESS table with in-frame sequences only. Part of the clones is absent; in the studies checked, under half of the shortfall reflects unresolved V genes, and no reason is known for the rest. V, J and clone size were drawn from that table, and D and trimming were deduced from the DNA. The sample's table covers approximately 34,000 clones. 1.4% of the sample belongs to the ten largest clones.

The data were taken from a study of T cells in women clearing cervical HPV infection (dated by TCRdb to 2016 to 2018). Notes on the research overall: The cases were 25 to 30 women with histologically confirmed HPV16-related CIN3 or worse, and 2 of those women had invasive cancers. Cases were matched to controls by age within five years and by the year the sample was collected. Quality controls consisted of five blinded duplicates per group, for a total of around 60 samples made up of approximately 50 participants and roughly 10 replicates. Cases had a median age of roughly 35 years compared with 38 for controls, and baseline characteristics showed no significant differences between the groups. In the parent cohort, around 9,500 women aged 18 or older were enrolled in Guanacaste, Costa Rica, during about 1993 to 1994 and were followed for seven years. Among cases, blood sampling occurred a median of about 150 days after lesion detection, with an interquartile range of 90 to 200 days. The roughly 27 controls were women who cleared a single incident HPV16 infection within 12 months without developing precancer or cancer. Blood from cases was collected at the visit at which the lesion was first identified, whereas blood from controls was collected once infection was no longer detected. Since only a few of the women had HLA typing available, the possibility that HLA type was acting as a confounder could not be ruled out. An exploratory proof-of-principle case-control study, nested within the Guanacaste HPV Natural History Study in Costa Rica, was conducted to compare TCR repertoires across cervical HPV16 outcomes.

General study outcomes and caveats: The cross-sectional design could not show whether associations preceded infection or resulted from it; effector/memory subsets and HPV-specific T cells were not isolated. TRBV6-7 relative abundance was lower in cases than in controls (around 0.11% versus 0.15%; Bonferroni P = 0.0008). T-cell numbers per sample were unknown, so richness differences could reflect varying T-cell content rather than repertoire biology. Significantly higher TCR repertoire richness was observed in CIN3+ cases than in controls across sequencing depths, whereas no difference in evenness was found. Cases were distinguished from controls with an estimated AUC of over 0.75 by random forest classifiers combining richness and V gene abundances.

Every participant had a single incident cervical HPV16 infection, and prevalent HPV16 infections were excluded. Cervical HPV DNA was detected by MY09/MY11 PCR, and genotyping was performed by dot-blot hybridization. Roughly 15 mL of heparinized blood was centrifuged, after which the buffy coat was aliquoted, frozen at -30 degrees C, and then stored at -80 degrees C. Genomic DNA was extracted from buffy coat specimens using QIAGEN kits. The CDR3 runs 14 amino acids, cysteine and phenylalanine included. Only the CDR3 bases that were read are kept: 33 of them, in frame from base 1. The germline V gene sets CDR1 to SGHTA and CDR2 to FQGNSA.

The clonotype originates from a woman between 18 and 70 years old with a cervical HPV16 infection that either progressed to CIN3+ or cleared (not recorded which). The sample taken for sequencing was blood buffy coat. The rearrangement joined TRBV7-2 to TRBJ2-3; no D segment can be confidently identified. Incomplete CDR3 DNA: TGTGCCAGCAGCTTAGTTTCGCGGAAAGAGACG. Translated, this is CASSLVSRKET. In full, the CDR3 reads CASSLVSRKETQYF.